This T cell receptor (beta chain) was observed in a study of CD8 T cells in Susac syndrome. Reverse transcription of about 0.5 to 1 ug RNA used random hexamers. Across 54 Vbeta and 13 Jbeta, TCR beta CDR3 was amplified with immunoSEQ multiplex PCR. A single record per CDR3 protein comes from TCRdb applying MiXCR to the immunoSEQ multiplex PCR reads. Of under 250,000 distinct CDR3 sequences listed, over 90% are singletons. CDR1 and CDR2 (germline): SGHRS, YFSETQ. The CDR3 totals 14 residues. The V gene lost 0 bases and the J gene lost 6 bases, with 10 bases spanning the gap. Sequencing of TCR beta, carried out with a high-throughput approach, was applied to CD8+ and CD4+ T cells from the blood.

This receptor was taken from a human donor with Susac syndrome. This chain links TRBV5-1 with TRBJ2-1; no firm D call. The sample comprised CD4+ T cells from PBMCs. DNA for the CDR3: TGCGCCAGCAGCTTGGAATCGGTACCCAATGAGCAGTTCTTC. Translating gives CASSLESVPNEQFF.